The clone carrying this T cell receptor beta chain was picked up one time. The data were obtained in a study of blood T cell repertoires in COVID-19. Assay: immunoSEQ multiplex PCR; the TCRdb copy retains only in-frame clones and omits some. There are 25,000 to 35,000 clones in the sample; 84% occur only once, and approximately 42% lies in the top ten. The receptor comes from a woman of 80 years or more with acute or convalescent COVID-19. Sample: peripheral blood.

The DNA of the CDR3 is TGTGCCAGCAGTTACTCGAGAGGACAGGGGGCCTACGAGCAGTACTTC. Protein product: CASSYSRGQGAYEQYF. The chain combines TRBV6-2 or TRBV6-3 with TRBJ2-7; TRBD1 matches 10 bases. The CDR3 consists of 16 residues. CDR1 is MNHEY, CDR2 SVGEGT, per germline. J gave up 2 bases and V 0 bases, and 4 bases lay outside the gene matches.